This TCR beta chain was sequenced for a study of patients and donors after allogeneic stem cell transplantation. A single record per CDR3 protein comes from TCRdb applying MiXCR to the RT-PCR reads. The sample records tens of thousands of distinct CDR3 sequences, 40% to 60% being singletons. The CDR3 length is 15 residues. The ends were cut back, 0 bases at V and 7 bases at J, with 10 bases in the middle. From germline, CDR1 is LNHNV and CDR2 YYDKDF (reference sequence). The receptor comes from a human donor who was either an allogeneic HSCT recipient or a stem cell or donor lymphocyte infusion donor (not recorded which). It is not recorded whose cells these are; they may come from a transplant donor. Sequences were obtained from blood, either unsorted or a sorted T cell fraction (not recorded which). This chain uses TRBV15 with TRBJ1-6; D remains ambiguous. In nucleotides, the CDR3 is TGTGCCACCAGCAGAGATCTCTGGGGAAATTCACCCCTCCACTTT. Amino acid sequence: CATSRDLWGNSPLHF. The complete variable domain, with remaining parts taken from reference TRBV15 and TRBJ1-6, reads DAMVIQNPRYQVTQFGKPVTLSCSQTLNHNVMYWYQQKSSQAPKLLFHYYDKDFNNEADTPDNFQSRRPNTSFCFLDIRSPGLGDTAMYLCATSRDLWGNSPLHFGNGTRLTVT.